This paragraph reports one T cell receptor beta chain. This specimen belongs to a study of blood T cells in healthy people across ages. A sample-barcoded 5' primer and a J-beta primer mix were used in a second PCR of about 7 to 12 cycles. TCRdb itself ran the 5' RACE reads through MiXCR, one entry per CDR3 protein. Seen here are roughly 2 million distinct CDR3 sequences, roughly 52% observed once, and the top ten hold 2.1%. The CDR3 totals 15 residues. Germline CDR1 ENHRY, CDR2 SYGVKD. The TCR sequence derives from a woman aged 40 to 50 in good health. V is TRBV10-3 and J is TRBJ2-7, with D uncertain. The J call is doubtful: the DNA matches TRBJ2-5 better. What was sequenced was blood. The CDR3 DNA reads TGTGCCATCAGTGAGTCGGGAACCTTGGGGGAGACCCAGTACTTC. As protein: CAISESGTLGETQYF.